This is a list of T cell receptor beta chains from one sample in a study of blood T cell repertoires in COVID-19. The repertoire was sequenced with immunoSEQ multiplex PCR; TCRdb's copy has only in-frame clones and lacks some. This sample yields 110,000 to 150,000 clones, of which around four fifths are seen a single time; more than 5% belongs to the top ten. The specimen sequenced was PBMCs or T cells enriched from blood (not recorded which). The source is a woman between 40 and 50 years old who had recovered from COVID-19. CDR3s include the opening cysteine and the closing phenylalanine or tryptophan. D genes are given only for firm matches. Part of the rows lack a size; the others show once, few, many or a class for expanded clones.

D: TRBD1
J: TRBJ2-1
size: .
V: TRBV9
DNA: TGTGCCAGCAGCGCCCCAGGGGGCAATGAGCAGTTCTTC
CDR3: CASSAPGGNEQFF

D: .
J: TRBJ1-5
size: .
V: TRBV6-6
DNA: TGTGCCAGCAGTCAGGGGATTAGCAATCAGCCCCAGCATTTT
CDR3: CASSQGISNQPQHF

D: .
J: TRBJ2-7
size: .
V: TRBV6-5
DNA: TGTGCCAGCAGTCCCGGGAGTACTTACGAGCAGTACTTC
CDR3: CASSPGSTYEQYF

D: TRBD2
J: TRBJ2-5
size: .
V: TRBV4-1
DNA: TGCGCCAGCAGCCTGGGGACTAGCGTCCAAGAGACCCAGTACTTC
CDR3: CASSLGTSVQETQYF

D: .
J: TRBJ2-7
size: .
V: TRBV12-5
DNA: TGTGCTAGTGGTTTGGTACTTGGAAGGGGGTCCTCCTACGAGCAGTACTTC
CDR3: CASGLVLGRGSSYEQYF

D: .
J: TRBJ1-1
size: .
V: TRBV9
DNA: TGTGCCAGCAGCGTAGTGGCGAACACTGAAGCTTTCTTT
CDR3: CASSVVANTEAFF

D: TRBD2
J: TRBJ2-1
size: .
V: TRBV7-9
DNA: TGTGCCAGCAGCAAGGGACTAGCTGTAGATGAGCAGTTCTTC
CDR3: CASSKGLAVDEQFF

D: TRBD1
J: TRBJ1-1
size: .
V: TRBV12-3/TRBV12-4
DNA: TGTGCCAGCAGCCGGACAGGGTATACTGAAGCTTTCTTT
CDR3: CASSRTGYTEAFF

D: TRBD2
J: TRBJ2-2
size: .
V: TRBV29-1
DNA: TGCAGCGTTGGAGGCGGGAGGGTTACCGGGGAGCTGTTTTTT
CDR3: CSVGGGRVTGELFF

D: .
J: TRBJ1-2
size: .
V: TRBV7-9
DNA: TGTGCCAGCAGCTCCACGTATGACAGCTACCCTAACTATGGCTACACCTTC
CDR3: CASSSTYDSYPNYGYTF

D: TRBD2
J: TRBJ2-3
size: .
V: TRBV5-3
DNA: TGTGCCAGAAGCTTGTACCGGACTAGCGGGGGCACAGATACGCAGTATTTT
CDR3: CARSLYRTSGGTDTQYF

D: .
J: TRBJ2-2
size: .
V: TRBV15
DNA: TGTGCCACCAGCAGAGGTGGGCACTCTTACACCGGGGAGCTGTTTTTT
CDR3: CATSRGGHSYTGELFF

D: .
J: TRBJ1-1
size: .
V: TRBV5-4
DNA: TGTGCCAGCAGCTTGGGGGGGACACCGAACACTGAAGCTTTCTTT
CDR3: CASSLGGTPNTEAFF

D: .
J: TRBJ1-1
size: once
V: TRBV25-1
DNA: TGTGCCAGCAGTTCTTGGGGCAGGGAGGACACTGAAGCTTTCTTT
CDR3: CASSSWGREDTEAFF

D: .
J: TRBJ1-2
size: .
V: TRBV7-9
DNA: TGTGCCAGCAGCAGAAACTCCCTTGACTCCGTATACTATGGCTACACCTTC
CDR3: CASSRNSLDSVYYGYTF

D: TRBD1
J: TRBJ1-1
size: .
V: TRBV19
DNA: TGTGCCAGTAGTGTGACAGGGGGAGGGACTGAAGCTTTCTTT
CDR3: CASSVTGGGTEAFF

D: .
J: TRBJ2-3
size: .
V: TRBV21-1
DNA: TGTGCCAGCAGCAAAGCCCCCGGGACTAGCGGGAGTATCACAGATACGCAGTATTTT
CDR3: CASSKAPGTSGSITDTQYF

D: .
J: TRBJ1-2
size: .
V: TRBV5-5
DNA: TGTGCCAGCAGTAGTGAACTGTTATCCTATGGCTACACCTTC
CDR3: CASSSELLSYGYTF

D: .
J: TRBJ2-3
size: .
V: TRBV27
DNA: TGTGCCAGCAGTTTCGGTTCCACAGATACGCAGTATTTT
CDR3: CASSFGSTDTQYF

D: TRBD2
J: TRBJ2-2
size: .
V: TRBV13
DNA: TGTGCCAGCAGCCCCCGCGGGAGGTCAACCGGGGAGCTGTTTTTT
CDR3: CASSPRGRSTGELFF

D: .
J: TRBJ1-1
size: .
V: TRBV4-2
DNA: TGTGCCAGCAGCCAAGGCGGGGAAATAACTGAAGCTTTCTTT
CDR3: CASSQGGEITEAFF

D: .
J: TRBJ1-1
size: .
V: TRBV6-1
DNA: TGTGCCAGCAGTGAACTGGGGGGAGGTACTGAAGCTTTCTTT
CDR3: CASSELGGGTEAFF

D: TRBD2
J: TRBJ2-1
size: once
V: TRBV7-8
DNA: TGTGCCAGCAGCTCGTCAAGCGGGGGAGTTTACAATGAGCAGTTCTTC
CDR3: CASSSSSGGVYNEQFF

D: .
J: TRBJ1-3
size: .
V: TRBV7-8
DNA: TGTGCCAGCAGCTTAGTGGCATTCTCTGGAAACACCATATATTTT
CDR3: CASSLVAFSGNTIYF

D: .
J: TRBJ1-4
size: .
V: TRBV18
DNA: TGTGCCAGCTCACCAGAAGGGCAGGGTCTTGAAAAACTGTTTTTT
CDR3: CASSPEGQGLEKLFF

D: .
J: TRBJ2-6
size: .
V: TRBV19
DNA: TGTGCCAGTAGTATGGACTCTCGGAGCTCTGGGGCCAACGTCCTGACTTTC
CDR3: CASSMDSRSSGANVLTF

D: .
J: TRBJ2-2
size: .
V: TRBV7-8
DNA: TGTGCCAGCAGCTTGGGCAGGGCGAACACCGGGGAGCTGTTTTTT
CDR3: CASSLGRANTGELFF

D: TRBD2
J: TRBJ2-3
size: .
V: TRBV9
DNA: TGTGCCAGCAGCGAGACTAGCGGACTTAGCACAGATACGCAGTATTTT
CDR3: CASSETSGLSTDTQYF

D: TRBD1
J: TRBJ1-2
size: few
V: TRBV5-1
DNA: TGCGCCAGCAGCACCGGGGACAGGGGCAATGTTTATGGCTACACCTTC
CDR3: CASSTGDRGNVYGYTF

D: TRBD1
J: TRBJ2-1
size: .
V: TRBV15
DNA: TGTGCCACCAGCATCGACAGGGGCTACAATGAGCAGTTCTTC
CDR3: CATSIDRGYNEQFF

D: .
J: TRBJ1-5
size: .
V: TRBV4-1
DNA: TGCGCCAGCAGCCAAGATAACCGGGGTACGTATCAGCCCCAGCATTTT
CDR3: CASSQDNRGTYQPQHF

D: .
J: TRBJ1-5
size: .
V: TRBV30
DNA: TGTGCCTGGAGTGTCGGGGGAAGCAATCAGCCCCAGCATTTT
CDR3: CAWSVGGSNQPQHF

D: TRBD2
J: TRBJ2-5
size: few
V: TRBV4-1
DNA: TGCGCCAGCAGCCCAAGCGGGAGGGAAGAGACCCAGTACTTC
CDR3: CASSPSGREETQYF

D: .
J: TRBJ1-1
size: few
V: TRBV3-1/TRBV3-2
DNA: TGTGCCAGCAGCCGTTTGGAGGGCGGCAGGACTGAAGCTTTCTTT
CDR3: CASSRLEGGRTEAFF

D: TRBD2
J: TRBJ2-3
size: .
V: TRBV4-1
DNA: TGCGCCAGCAGCCCTTCGGGGACTAACACAGATACGCAGTATTTT
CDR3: CASSPSGTNTDTQYF

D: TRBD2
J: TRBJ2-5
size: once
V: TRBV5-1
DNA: TGCGCCAGCAGGACTAGCGGGGCCAACGGGGAGACCCAGTACTTC
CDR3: CASRTSGANGETQYF

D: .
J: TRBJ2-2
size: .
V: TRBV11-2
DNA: TGTGCCAGCAGCTTAGAAGGGGTCACCGGGGAGCTGTTTTTT
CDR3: CASSLEGVTGELFF

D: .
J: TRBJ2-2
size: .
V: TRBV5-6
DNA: TGTGCCAGCAGCTTGTCACTCCGGGGGAGGACCGGGGAGCTGTTTTTT
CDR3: CASSLSLRGRTGELFF

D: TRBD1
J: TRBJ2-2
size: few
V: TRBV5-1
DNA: TGCGCCAGCAGCCGGACAGGGGCTACCGGGGAGCTGTTTTTT
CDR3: CASSRTGATGELFF

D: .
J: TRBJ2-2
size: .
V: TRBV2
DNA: TGTGCCAGCAGTCCGGACAGAACCACCGGGGAGCTGTTTTTT
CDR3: CASSPDRTTGELFF

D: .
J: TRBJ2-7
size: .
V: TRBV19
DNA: TGTGCCAGTAGTCCTGGACTGGTCTACGAGCAGTACTTC
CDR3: CASSPGLVYEQYF

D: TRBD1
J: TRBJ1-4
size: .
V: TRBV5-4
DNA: TGTGCCAGCAGCTTGGGGACAGGGGAAGGAGAAAAACTGTTTTTT
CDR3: CASSLGTGEGEKLFF

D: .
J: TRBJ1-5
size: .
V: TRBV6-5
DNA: TGTGCCAGCAGTTACGGCTCGGGGAGCAATCAGCCCCAGCATTTT
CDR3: CASSYGSGSNQPQHF

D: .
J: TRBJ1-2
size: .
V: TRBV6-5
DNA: TGTGCCAGCAGCCCAGCGGGGGGCGGCTATGGCTACACCTTC
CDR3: CASSPAGGGYGYTF

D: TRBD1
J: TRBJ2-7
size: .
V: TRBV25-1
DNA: TGTGCCAGCAGTGAATACGGGACAGGGGGCTACGAGCAGTACTTC
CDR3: CASSEYGTGGYEQYF

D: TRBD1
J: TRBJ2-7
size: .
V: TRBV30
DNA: TGTGCCTGGGAAGGGACAGGGAACTCCTACGAGCAGTACTTC
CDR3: CAWEGTGNSYEQYF

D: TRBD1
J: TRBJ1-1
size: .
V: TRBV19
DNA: TGTGCCAGTGGGTCTCAGGGGGCTATCACGAACACTGAAGCTTTCTTT
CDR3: CASGSQGAITNTEAFF

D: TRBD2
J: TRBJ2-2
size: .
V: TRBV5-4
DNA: TGTGCCAGCAGCTTGGAGCTAGCGGTGGTGACCGGGGAGCTGTTTTTT
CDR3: CASSLELAVVTGELFF

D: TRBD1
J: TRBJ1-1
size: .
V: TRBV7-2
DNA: TGTGCCAGCAGCCCCCGGACAGGAGTGAACACTGAAGCTTTCTTT
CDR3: CASSPRTGVNTEAFF

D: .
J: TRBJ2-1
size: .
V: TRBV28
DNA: TGTGCCAGCAGCCTCTCAGGGGACGAAAAGCAGTTCTTC
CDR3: CASSLSGDEKQFF

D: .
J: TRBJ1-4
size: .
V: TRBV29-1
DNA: TGCAGCGCTGCAGGGAGGGAGAATGAAAAACTGTTTTTT
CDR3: CSAAGRENEKLFF

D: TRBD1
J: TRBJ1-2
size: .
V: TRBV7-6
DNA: TGTGCCAGCAGCTGGCCGACAGGGGCTGAGGGTGATGGCTACACCTTC
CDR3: CASSWPTGAEGDGYTF

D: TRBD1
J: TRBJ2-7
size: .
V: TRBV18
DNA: TGTGCCAGCTCACGGGGACAGTACTACGAGCAGTACTTC
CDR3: CASSRGQYYEQYF

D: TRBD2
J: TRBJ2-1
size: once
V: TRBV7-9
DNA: TGTGCCAGCAGCTCGATCCCTCTAGCGGGCAATGAGCAGTTCTTC
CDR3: CASSSIPLAGNEQFF

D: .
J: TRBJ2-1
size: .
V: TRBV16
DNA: TGTGCCAGCAGCCAACGGGCGGGGAGCTCCTACAATGAGCAGTTCTTC
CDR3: CASSQRAGSSYNEQFF